This TCR beta chain was recorded in a study of blood T cell repertoires in COVID-19. At the level of the study: In each case, the material was cDNA or gDNA derived from T cells, B-cell-depleted T cells, or PBMCs.

This clone came up once. Losses at the gene ends were 1 base for V and 3 bases for J; bases not matched to a gene: 11. The CDR3 runs to 18 residues. CDR1 and CDR2 (germline): MGHRA, YSYEKL. Original processing methods: Amplification with reference gene primers provided the estimates of nucleated cell counts. The data were produced by immunoSEQ multiplex PCR, yet TCRdb's version contains in-frame clones alone and is incomplete. From that table come the V and J calls and clone size; the DNA was used to work out D and trimming. The table includes hundreds of thousands of clones, 75% to 85% detected once.

The TCR comes from a woman in her sixties with active or convalescent COVID-19. The chain employs TRBV4-1 and TRBJ2-7, with TRBD1 matching 11 bases. Sequenced sample: peripheral blood. This CDR3 is CASSQVGRTGGAVYEQYF. CDR3 DNA sequence: TGCGCCAGCAGCCAAGTGGGTCGGACAGGGGGCGCAGTCTACGAGCAGTACTTC.